This entry is about one T cell receptor (beta chain). Its specificity is unknown. V lost 10 bases, J lost 1 base, and 16 bases stayed unmatched. Germline CDR1 SGHVS, CDR2 FQNEAQ. The CDR3 length is 18 residues. The record originates from a study of graft-versus-host responses after intestinal transplantation. On the study more broadly: Those transplanted obtained multivisceral, liver-intestinal, or isolated intestinal grafts. Every transplant recipient was induced with anti-thymocyte globulin, then maintained on tacrolimus and steroids for around 3 years. Regarding the study as a whole: Among recipient marrow samples, GvH clones were found; some appeared first in ileum or blood. Peak circulating GvH clone levels were associated with early post-transplant HvG declines.

TCRdb's copy holds only in-frame clones and misses some; the assay was immunoSEQ multiplex PCR. The sample shows about 25,000 clones, roughly 94% of them seen only once. The sequence was obtained from a human patient who received an intestinal transplant, so some T cells may come from the graft donor. Sequencing used PBMCs, obtained 156 days after intestinal transplant. The chain uses TRBV7-8 and TRBJ2-2; 9 bases align to TRBD1. The CDR3 spells CATSGTGLNGENTGELFF. The CDR3 DNA reads TGTGCCACTTCCGGGACAGGGCTGAATGGAGAGAACACCGGGGAGCTGTTTTTT.